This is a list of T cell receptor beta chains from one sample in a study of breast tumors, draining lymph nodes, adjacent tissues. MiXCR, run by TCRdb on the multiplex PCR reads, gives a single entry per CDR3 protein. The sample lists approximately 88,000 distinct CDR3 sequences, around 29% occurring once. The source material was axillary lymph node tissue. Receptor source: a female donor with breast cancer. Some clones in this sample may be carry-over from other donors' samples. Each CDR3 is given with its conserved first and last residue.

CASSQDSNRGYEQYF | TRBJ2-7 | TRBV4-3
CATSGGGLNTGELFF | TRBJ2-2 | TRBV24-1
CASSDTWTGSTGELFF | TRBJ2-2 | TRBV6-4
CASSLHLAGLTYEQYF | TRBJ2-7 | TRBV28
CARSPGGRGGYNSPLHF | TRBJ1-6 | TRBV18
CATSDRTSGRGGSYNEQFF | TRBJ2-1 | TRBV24-1
CATSRDLAGGETQYF | TRBJ2-5 | TRBV15
CASSPLLTVEAFF | TRBJ1-1 | TRBV7-2
CASSFLGGGYAEAFF | TRBJ1-1 | TRBV5-1
CASSGRQGRSGANVLTF | TRBJ2-6 | TRBV27
CASSPNLAGELFF | TRBJ2-2 | TRBV18
CSARMTGLNTIYF | TRBJ1-3 | TRBV20-1
CASSPEGGSSKNIQYF | TRBJ2-4 | TRBV7-6
CASSLSGRSYEQYF | TRBJ2-7 | TRBV7-9
CASASGRGELFF | TRBJ2-2 | TRBV12-3/TRBV12-4
CATSDPQGSGTGGFNEQYF | TRBJ2-7 | TRBV24-1
CASSLVTGGDYGYTF | TRBJ1-2 | TRBV7-9
CSVELRGELFF | TRBJ2-2 | TRBV29-1
CASSLAGTTEAFF | TRBJ1-1 | TRBV5-1
CATSRGSSPADDNEQFF | TRBJ2-1 | TRBV15
CASSTGDNEQLF | TRBJ2-1 | TRBV11-3
CASSSPLGPSEQYF | TRBJ2-7 | TRBV7-9
CASSWGFTGEGHEQYF | TRBJ2-7 | TRBV5-1
CASRRGLSYEQYF | TRBJ2-7 | TRBV6-5
CASSEDRNQPQHF | TRBJ1-5 | TRBV10-1
CASSTGIGRMNTEAFF | TRBJ1-1 | TRBV19
CASSLFRYEQYF | TRBJ2-7 | TRBV4-3
CASSPRPGRDGELFF | TRBJ2-2 | TRBV12-3/TRBV12-4
CASSTGTGYLWTNVLTF | TRBJ2-6 | TRBV5-1
CASSQDPGTTNTGELFF | TRBJ2-2 | TRBV5-1
CASRLGGAGANVLTF | TRBJ2-6 | TRBV28
CACSRRSSYEQYF | TRBJ2-7 | TRBV11-1
CASSQDGENGQLF | TRBJ2-1 | TRBV4-3
CASSIDSYTGASTVYF | TRBJ1-3 | TRBV19
CASSHARLAYEQYF | TRBJ2-7 | TRBV6-2/TRBV6-3
CSASTGTEAFF | TRBJ1-1 | TRBV20-1
CASSPTWAGDEQFF | TRBJ2-1 | TRBV19
CASSPGEVGETQYF | TRBJ2-5 | TRBV7-9
CSARGTLGTGGREQYF | TRBJ2-7 | TRBV20-1
CASSLVGGISYEQYF | TRBJ2-7 | TRBV5-1
CASSQSGAGDLNEQFF | TRBJ2-1 | TRBV7-9
CASSIGITYSNQPQHF | TRBJ1-5 | TRBV19
CASSEANLGLVGFPDTQYF | TRBJ2-3 | TRBV2
CASSYLTGGPMNTEAFF | TRBJ1-1 | TRBV6-9
CASSQEGVNEQFF | TRBJ2-1 | TRBV4-2
CASSHSIRGDTQYF | TRBJ2-3 | TRBV6-5
CASIRYSGSGQETQCF | TRBJ2-5 | TRBV7-8
CASSLGTTSTDTQYF | TRBJ2-3 | TRBV5-8
CASSLEGGLEQFF | TRBJ2-1 | TRBV7-9
CASSYPGHNTEAFF | TRBJ1-1 | TRBV6-5